This paragraph covers one T cell receptor (beta chain) sequence. Its antigen is as yet unknown. Sequencing was performed with immunoSEQ multiplex PCR; in TCRdb, only in-frame clones are kept and a portion is missing. The data hold approximately 110,000 clones, with over 80% observed a single time. This sample was taken from a study of CD4+ T cells in melanoma. Regarding the study as a whole: A reported correlation linked neoantigen-specific CD4+ T cells to CD8+, macrophage and B cell function.

Per germline, CDR1 LGHNA and CDR2 YSLEER. The CDR3 has 18 amino acids. Trimming took 0 bases from V and 4 from J, leaving 16 bases between them. The receptor comes from a human donor with melanoma. The sample comprised peripheral blood. This chain links TRBV4-3 with TRBJ2-6; D is unresolved. The CDR3 protein is CASSQDAHPPAGANVLTF. CDR3 coding DNA: TGCGCCAGCAGCCAAGACGCCCACCCCCCGGCGGGGGCCAACGTCCTGACTTTC.